The subject of this entry is one TCR beta chain. Its antigen is still unknown. No much larger clone is present one base from it, and per-base qualities are unavailable. PBMCs were isolated by Ficoll-Paque density gradient centrifugation. Sequencing instrument: Illumina NovaSeq 6000. cDNA libraries for TCRalpha and TCRbeta were prepared by 5'RACE using constant-segment primers, with sample barcodes and unique molecular identifiers added. RNA was extracted from every sample with Trizol reagent. The libraries were amplified in two PCR steps, and the second step added a second sample barcode and Illumina TruSeq adapters. Sequencing of the libraries was done on an Illumina NovaSeq, producing 2 x 150 bp paired-end reads. The original methods were these. Demultiplexing of reads and collapsing into UMI-guided consensus sequences were performed with migec v1.2.7. Using mixcr v2.1.11, UMI consensuses were aligned to TRA and TRB V and J templates and then assembled into clonotypes. Expanded or contracted clonotypes were those called significant by both edgeR and NoisET, with noise models trained on biological replicates. For edgeR calls, the cutoffs were a false discovery rate-adjusted p below 0.01 and a log2 fold-change threshold of 1. PCA with hierarchical clustering of max-normalized trajectories of the 1000 most abundant clonotypes was used as exploratory dynamics analysis. The CD4 or CD8 phenotype of responding clones was assigned using the separately sequenced CD4+ and CD8+ repertoires. Clones were called with MiXCR by TCRdb after fastp trimmed the public reads at Q25, and only in-frame beta chains were retained. Every entry covers one CDR3 protein and lists the most common genes and DNA from its rows. TCRdb's processing, not the authors', yielded these V and J calls. This sample lists fewer than 500,000 distinct CDR3 sequences; about 23% were detected once. The leading ten clones occupy under 15% of the sample.

CDR1 and CDR2 are read off the germline V gene as SGHRS and YFSETQ. The trim is 2 bases for V and 6 bases for J, with a gap of 14 bases between the germline ends. From cysteine to phenylalanine, the CDR3 is 14 amino acids long. Only CDR3 DNA remains: 42 bases, in frame from the first base. These data come from a study of T-cell memory formation after mild COVID-19 (dated by TCRdb to the early 2020s). As for the study more broadly: TCR sequence clusters from the two donors were found to be largely donor specific. T-cell clones expanding and contracting after mild COVID-19 in a couple of donors were tracked by longitudinal TCRalpha and TCRbeta repertoire sequencing. The cohort was made up of two young adult volunteers, one female and one male, who were previously healthy. General study outcomes and caveats: The detection of some responding clones in pre-infection memory suggests that pre-existing cross-reactive memory T cells joined the SARS-CoV-2 response. Contracting CD4+ clones appeared mostly in the CM and EM memory subsets, whereas CD8+ clones were enriched in EMRA. SARS-CoV-2 specificity of the second-wave clones peaking on day 37 was not confirmed. The study included only a couple of mild cases, and larger cohorts that include severe cases with pre-infection samples were judged to be necessary. Balanced CD4/CD8 phenotypes were observed for clones contracting from day 15 to 85, whereas a bias towards CD4+ was observed for a second wave of clones expanding from day 15 to 37.

Sequencing was carried out using PBMCs or a T cell subset sorted from them (not recorded which). The receptor chain draws on TRBV5-1 and TRBJ1-2, with TRBD1 perhaps the D gene, on 6 matching bases. This TCR derives from an adult woman who had mild COVID-19 (a few samples of this study predate the infection). The sample titles of this study are shuffled in the database, so cell type and time point are left out; the donor was told from shared clones. The CDR3 protein sequence reads: CASSFDGGKDGYTF. The nucleotide sequence reads as follows: TGCGCCAGCAGCTTCGACGGGGGCAAGGATGGCTACACCTTC.